This entry features one TCR beta chain sequence. Its antigen is as yet unknown. Every patient underwent thyroid surgery untreated. TCRdb redid the clone calls on the PCR reads using MiXCR. The top ten hold more than 3% of the sample, which has about 47,000 clones, about 25% seen once. These data are taken from a study of metastatic and nonmetastatic thyroid tumors. At the level of the study: Repertoires of blood and of tissue (tumor or nodule) from malignant and benign thyroid patients were compared.

Broader study findings: Benign nodules were reported to have significantly lower TCR beta diversity than malignant thyroid tumors, in blood and tumor.

The germline V gene encodes CDR1 SGHTA and CDR2 FQGNSA. This CDR3 contains 14 residues. Trimming removed 5 bases from V and 3 bases from J; junction bases left unmatched: 6. The TCR sequence derives from a male donor with papillary thyroid cancer or a benign thyroid nodule (not recorded which). Some clones in this sample may be carry-over from other donors' samples. Input material: blood. The J gene is TRBJ2-7, the V gene TRBV7-2, with 8 bases identical to TRBD2. The DNA for the CDR3 is TGTGCCAGCAGCCTTAGCGGGATAAGCTACGAGCAGTACTTC. Encoded protein: CASSLSGISYEQYF.